These 5 T cell receptor beta chains were sequenced from one sample in a study of T cell repertoires in cytomegalovirus infection (dated by TCRdb to about 2019). For sequencing, an Illumina HiSeq 1500 was employed. Using fastp at Q25 and MiXCR, TCRdb reprocessed the public reads and kept productive beta chains. Under each unique CDR3 protein, matching rows form one entry showing the most common genes and DNA. Recorded for this sample are 150,000 to 200,000 distinct CDR3 sequences; over 15% of them occurred a single time. Around 19% of the sample is taken by the ten largest. The material sequenced was CD8+ T cells from PBMCs. These receptors were collected from a human donor in good health (CMV status not recorded). Some clones in this sample may be carry-over from other donors' samples.

Concerning this clonotype: Germline and junction disagree at one end, which may indicate a read error. The chain couples TRBV7-6 to TRBJ2-2, with D perhaps TRBD1 (5 bases). This CDR3 is built from 14 residues. CDR1 is SGHVS and CDR2 is FNYEAQ in the germline V gene. The CDR3 nucleotides are TGTGCCAGCAGCTTCAGGCTGGACACCGTGGAGCTGTTTTTT. Translation: CASSFRLDTVELFF.

The chain couples TRBV6-2 or TRBV6-3 to TRBJ2-7; 9 positions match TRBD1. V shed 3 bases and J 3 bases; nucleotides not matched to a gene: 6. CDR3 length: 15 residues. The germline V gene has CDR1 MNHEY and CDR2 SVGEGT. CDR3 nucleotide sequence: TGTGCCAGCAGTTATTCCGGGACAGGGTTCTACGAGCAGTACTTC. Amino acid sequence: CASSYSGTGFYEQYF.

This clonotype was seen only a few times. The CDR3 loop reads CSAREGFDNEQFF. The CDR3 bases are TGCAGTGCTAGAGAAGGGTTCGACAATGAGCAGTTCTTC. The V gene is TRBV20-1, the J gene TRBJ2-1; D unclear. This CDR3 comprises 13 residues. V dropped 0 bases and J dropped 5 bases, with 8 bases sitting between them. Germline CDR1 and CDR2: DFQATT and SNEGSKA (reference sequence).

The chain recombines TRBV18 with TRBJ1-1, with TRBD1 matching 8 bases. The V and J ends lost 3 bases and 5 bases, in that order; junction bases with no gene match: 11. The CDR3 runs 16 residues. Germline V gene sequence: CDR1 KGHSH, CDR2 LQKENI. The CDR3 nucleotides are TGTGCCAGCTCACCGGTGTCCAGGGGGCGCAGAACTGAAGCTTTCTTT. Translating it yields CASSPVSRGRRTEAFF.

This clonotype was detected only a few times. The chain carries TRBV20-1 and TRBJ2-1; 10 bases are shared with TRBD1. The CDR3 consists of 17 residues. Germline assignment: CDR1 DFQATT and CDR2 SNEGSKA (reference sequence). J gave up 1 base and V 5 bases, and 11 bases lay outside the gene matches. The CDR3 reads CSAYTLRDRGSYNEQFF. CDR3 sequence (DNA): TGCAGTGCTTACACCCTCCGGGACAGGGGTTCCTACAATGAGCAGTTCTTC.